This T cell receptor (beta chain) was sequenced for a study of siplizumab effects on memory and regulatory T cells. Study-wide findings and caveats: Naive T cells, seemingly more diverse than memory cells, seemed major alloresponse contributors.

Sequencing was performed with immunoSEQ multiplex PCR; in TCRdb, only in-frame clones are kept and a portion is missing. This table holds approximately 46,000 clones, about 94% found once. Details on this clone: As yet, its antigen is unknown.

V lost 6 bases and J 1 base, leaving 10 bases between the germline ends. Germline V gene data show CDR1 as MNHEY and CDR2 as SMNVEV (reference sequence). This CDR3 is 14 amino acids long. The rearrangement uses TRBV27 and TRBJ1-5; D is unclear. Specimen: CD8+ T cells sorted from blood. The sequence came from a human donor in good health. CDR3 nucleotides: TGTGCCAGCAGAGGCGGAGGCAGCAATCAGCCCCAGCATTTT. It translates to CASRGGGSNQPQHF.